These 30 T cell receptor beta chains were all obtained from the same sample, sequenced in a study of blood T cell repertoires in COVID-19 (dated by TCRdb to about 2020). To prepare the library, the immunoSEQ multiplex PCR assay was applied. TCRdb took over this immuneACCESS table, retaining in-frame rearrangements with V and J assigned. Such tables are incomplete; in checked studies, under half of the missing clones stem from an unresolved V gene, and the remainder is unexplained. The sample table lists under 300,000 clones, approximately 83% of them with a count of one. The ten largest make up roughly 14% of the sample. Sequenced: peripheral blood. The receptors were gathered from a human donor in a cohort sampled during active COVID-19.

J is TRBJ1-1 and V is TRBV7-8; D possibly corresponds to TRBD1 (5 bases). Between the trimmed V and J ends, which lost 0 bases and 5 bases, there was a span of 10 bases. Germline CDR1 reads SGHVS; CDR2 reads FQNEAQ. The CDR3 loop spans 14 amino acids. The CDR3 DNA is TGTGCCAGCAGCTTAGCCGGGGGGGGAACTGAAGCTTTCTTT. It encodes CASSLAGGGTEAFF.

The chain is built from TRBV20-1 and TRBJ2-3; a possible D gene is TRBD2 (6 bases). CDR3 length: 14 residues. CDR1 and CDR2 (germline): DFQATT, SNEGSKA (reference sequence). The V and J ends lost 3 bases and 4 bases respectively, with 14 bases between them. As DNA, the CDR3 is TGCAGTGCTAGTCGGAGCGGGTCCGCAGATACGCAGTATTTT. It specifies CSASRSGSADTQYF.

This clone was seen more than once but under ten times. This rearrangement joins TRBV29-1 to TRBJ2-2; D is perhaps TRBD2 (6 bases). The length of the CDR3 is 14 residues. Germline CDR1 reads SQVTM; CDR2 reads ANQGSEA. Trimming stripped 7 bases from V and 5 bases from J, with 17 bases between. The CDR3, as DNA: TGCAGCGCCAAGAGACTAGTAGGGACCGGGGAGCTGTTTTTT. As protein: CSAKRLVGTGELFF.

In this sample, this clone turned up once. The gene calls are TRBV30 and TRBJ1-4, with D hard to call. The V and J ends lost 0 bases and 7 bases respectively, with 6 bases between them. Germline loops: CDR1 GTSNPN, CDR2 SVGIG (reference sequence). The CDR3 has 12 amino acids. CDR3 nucleotide sequence: TGTGCCTGGAGTGTCGGAGGTGAAAAACTGTTTTTT. Translated, it gives CAWSVGGEKLFF.

This chain links TRBV27 with TRBJ2-3; D may be TRBD1 (5 bases). The CDR3 is 13 residues long. Between the trimmed V and J ends, which lost 5 bases and 3 bases, there was a span of 9 bases. Germline V gene lookup returns CDR1 MNHEY and CDR2 SMNVEV (reference sequence). CDR3 amino acids: CASSPTETDTQYF. The CDR3 region has the DNA TGTGCCAGCAGTCCGACAGAAACAGATACGCAGTATTTT.

The chain carries TRBV28 and TRBJ2-1, with 10 bases identical to TRBD2. This CDR3 comprises 15 residues. Per the germline V gene, CDR1 is MDHEN and CDR2 is SYDVKM. V was clipped by 5 bases and J by 8 bases; unmatched bases: 9. CDR3 in amino acids: CASSLAGELRDEQFF. The DNA for the CDR3 is TGTGCCAGCAGTCTAGCGGGGGAGCTCAGGGATGAGCAGTTCTTC.

The genes are TRBV18 and TRBJ2-5; D ambiguous. The V and J ends lost 3 bases and 1 base respectively, with 9 bases between them. The CDR3 extends over 14 amino acids. CDR1 and CDR2 from the germline V gene are KGHSH and LQKENI. CDR3: CASSPPSGQETQYF. CDR3 DNA: TGTGCCAGCTCACCTCCGTCGGGCCAAGAGACCCAGTACTTC.

The rearrangement uses TRBV30 and TRBJ2-1, with 11 bases lining up with TRBD2. Germline CDR1 GTSNPN, CDR2 SVGIG (reference sequence). CDR3 length: 13 residues. J was trimmed by 9 bases and V by 7 bases; bases with no gene match: 8. This chain's CDR3 is CASTSGRLGEQFF. The CDR3 nucleotides read TGTGCCTCTACTAGCGGGAGATTAGGTGAGCAGTTCTTC. Using reference TRBV30 and TRBJ2-1 for the parts outside the CDR3, the full variable domain is SQTIHQWPATLVQPVGSPLSLECTVEGTSNPNLYWYRQAAGRGLQLLFYSVGIGQISSEVPQNLSASRPQDRQFILSSKKLLLSDSGFYLCASTSGRLGEQFFGPGTRLTVL.

For the CDR3, the DNA is TGTGCCAGCATCGCCGCAGGGCTAGAGACCCAGTACTTC. This codes for CASIAAGLETQYF. The genes are TRBV7-9 and TRBJ2-5, with D possibly TRBD1 on 5 matching bases. CDR1 and CDR2 from the germline V gene are SEHNR and FQNEAQ (reference sequence). This CDR3 spans 13 amino acids. Deletions cut 7 bases from V and 4 bases from J, with 13 bases between.

CDR3 DNA: TGTGCCAGCAGTCCAACGCCCGGGGGACTCTACGAGCAGTACTTC. Its translation: CASSPTPGGLYEQYF. This chain joins TRBV27 and TRBJ2-7; TRBD2 is a possible D gene (6 bases). CDR3 size: 15 residues. Germline CDR1 reads MNHEY; CDR2 reads SMNVEV (reference sequence). V lost 5 bases to trimming and J lost 3 bases, with 17 bases between them.

The CDR3 coding sequence is TGCAGTGCTAGAGGGGCGATTGAACAGTACTTC. As protein: CSARGAIEQYF. The V and J genes are TRBV20-1 and TRBJ2-7; D is undetermined. This CDR3 comprises 11 residues. The V and J ends lost 1 base and 10 bases respectively, with 11 bases between them. Germline V lookup: CDR1 DFQATT, CDR2 SNEGSKA (reference sequence).

The V call is TRBV30, the J call TRBJ1-2, with D uncertain. The CDR3 is 14 residues long. Germline lookup yields CDR1 GTSNPN and CDR2 SVGIG (reference sequence). Trimming cost V 0 bases and J 2 bases, with 10 bases left between them. This chain's CDR3 is CAWSVAYRNYGYTF. The CDR3 DNA follows: TGTGCCTGGAGTGTAGCCTACCGGAACTATGGCTACACCTTC.

This chain joins TRBV10-3 and TRBJ1-5, with 7 bases fitting TRBD1. In germline, CDR1 is ENHRY, CDR2 SYGVKD. The CDR3 sequence is 15 residues long. V shed 3 bases, J shed 9 bases, and the junction held 11 bases outside the gene matches. The CDR3 DNA reads as TGTGCCATCAGTGAAGACAGGGCCGGAGGAGGGCCCCAGCATTTT. This codes for CAISEDRAGGGPQHF.

V gene TRBV5-1 combines with J gene TRBJ2-7; the D gene is possibly TRBD1 (6 bases). Germline values: CDR1 SGHRS, CDR2 YFSETQ. The CDR3 loop spans 15 amino acids. V was trimmed by 4 bases and J by 1 base, leaving 15 bases between them. CDR3 bases: TGCGCCAGCAGCAAGAATACAGGGCCTTCCTACGAGCAGTACTTC. Its translation is CASSKNTGPSYEQYF.

This clone was observed a few times. V gene TRBV7-9 combines with J gene TRBJ1-5; D is possibly TRBD1 (5 bases). Trimming removed 1 base at V and 5 bases at J, with 6 bases between. Germline CDR1 SEHNR, CDR2 FQNEAQ (reference sequence). The CDR3 spans 13 residues. This CDR3 is CASSLEGDQPQHF. The CDR3 DNA reads as TGTGCCAGCAGCTTAGAAGGGGATCAGCCCCAGCATTTT.

This clone came up once. V and J are TRBV15 and TRBJ1-1, with 7 bases identical to TRBD1. The trim removed 3 bases at V and 6 bases at J, leaving 7 bases unmatched. Germline CDR1 is LNHNV and CDR2 is YYDKDF (reference sequence). CDR3 length: 14 residues. CDR3 sequence: CATSRKTGLSEAFF. The CDR3 region has the DNA TGTGCCACCAGCAGGAAGACAGGGCTGTCTGAAGCTTTCTTT.

The chain combines TRBV4-2 with TRBJ1-3; no clear D gene. V lost 6 bases to trimming and J lost 2 bases, with 8 bases between them. The V gene's germline CDR1 is LGHNA and CDR2 YNFKEQ. The CDR3 is made up of 13 amino acids. The CDR3 nucleotides are TGTGCCAGCAGGAGCGGAACTGGAAACACCATATATTTT. As protein: CASRSGTGNTIYF.

DNA for the CDR3: TGTGCCAGCAGCTTGGAATTCTCTGGCGGCTACACCTTC. Encoded protein: CASSLEFSGGYTF. The rearrangement uses TRBV5-6 and TRBJ1-2, with D unresolved. The CDR3 has 13 residues. Germline V gives CDR1 SGHDT, CDR2 YYEEEE. V was clipped by 0 bases and J by 8 bases, with 11 bases between them.

CDR3 nucleotides: TGTGCCACCAGCAGAGAATGGGGAGTGTACAATGAGCAGTTCTTC. This gives the protein CATSREWGVYNEQFF. The rearrangement uses TRBV15 and TRBJ2-1; the D gene is possibly TRBD2 (5 bases). The V end lost 0 bases, the J end lost 4 bases, and 10 bases lay between the germline ends. The CDR3 is made up of 15 amino acids. Germline V gives CDR1 LNHNV, CDR2 YYDKDF (reference sequence).

The chain is built from TRBV12-3 or TRBV12-4 and TRBJ1-1, with D possibly matching TRBD1 (6 bases). The V end was cut by 2 bases, the J end by 4 bases, with 8 bases between. The CDR3 is 13 amino acids. Here the CDR3 DNA reads TGTGCCAGCAGTTTAATAGGGGGCACTGAAGCTTTCTTT. It is translated as CASSLIGGTEAFF.

V is TRBV15 and J is TRBJ1-3; D gene uncertain. Trimming took 0 bases from V and 0 from J, leaving 3 bases between them. From germline, CDR1 is LNHNV and CDR2 YYDKDF (reference sequence). The CDR3 consists of 14 residues. The CDR3 region is CATSRDFSGNTIYF. CDR3 coding DNA: TGTGCCACCAGCAGAGACTTCTCTGGAAACACCATATATTTT.

V usage is TRBV6-1 and J usage is TRBJ1-6; weak D call: TRBD1 (6 bases). Germline V gene sequence: CDR1 MNHNS, CDR2 SASEGT. Between the trimmed V and J ends, which lost 3 bases and 6 bases, there was a span of 12 bases. The CDR3 is 15 amino acids. CDR3 residues: CASSDWTEFNSPLHF. The CDR3 region has the DNA TGTGCCAGCAGTGATTGGACAGAATTTAATTCACCCCTCCACTTT.

The rearrangement links TRBV19 to TRBJ2-5, with 13 positions matching TRBD2. Germline trimming cut 5 bases from V and 3 bases from J; bases unmatched to any gene: 3. The CDR3 runs 15 residues. Germline V CDR1 and CDR2: LNHDA, SQIVND (reference sequence). This CDR3 reads CASSRTSGSKETQYF. The DNA for the CDR3 is TGTGCCAGTAGTCGGACTAGCGGGAGTAAAGAGACCCAGTACTTC.

The genes are TRBV10-3 and TRBJ1-5, with D perhaps TRBD1 (6 bases). The V end lost 0 bases, the J end lost 5 bases, and 11 bases lay between the germline ends. Germline-derived CDR1 and CDR2 are ENHRY and SYGVKD. The CDR3 is 15 residues long. CDR3 nucleotides: TGTGCCATCAGTGAGTCGAACAGGGTTGATCAGCCCCAGCATTTT. Its translation: CAISESNRVDQPQHF.

With respect to this clone: At one of its ends the junction is not consistent with the germline gene, which may arise from a read error. This chain connects TRBV3-1 (or the pseudogene TRBV3-2) to TRBJ1-3; D ambiguous. The CDR3 runs to 16 residues. Germline-derived CDR1 and CDR2 are LGHDT and YNNKEL (reference sequence). The CDR3 sequence is CASSQFGGAEGSTIYF. CDR3 bases: TGTGCCAGCAGCCAATTCGGTGGAGCAGAAGGAAGCACCATATATTTT.

The chain joins TRBV19 to TRBJ1-4; D gene ambiguous. Trimming stripped 8 bases from V and 12 bases from J, with 13 bases between. Germline lookup yields CDR1 LNHDA and CDR2 SQIVND (reference sequence). This CDR3 spans 11 amino acids. Here the CDR3 DNA reads TGTGCCAGTGCCGGGCTCGGGGAACTGTTTTTT. Translated: CASAGLGELFF.

This clone has a single count. The CDR3 DNA follows: TGTGCCAGCAGTGTGGCCGCTGGCACAGATACGCAGTATTTT. Its translation is CASSVAAGTDTQYF. V is TRBV2 and J is TRBJ2-3, with unresolved D. V was pared by 4 bases and J by 1 base, with 9 bases between. CDR1 SNHLY and CDR2 FYNNEI come from the germline V gene. The CDR3 has 14 residues.

The chain recombines TRBV28 with TRBJ2-7; 11 bases fit TRBD2. The CDR3 covers 15 residues. V lost 6 bases, J lost 1 base, and 5 bases stayed unmatched. The germline V gene encodes CDR1 MDHEN and CDR2 SYDVKM. The CDR3 spells CASRRTSGRSYEQYF. In DNA, the CDR3 is TGTGCCAGCAGGCGGACTAGCGGGCGGTCCTACGAGCAGTACTTC.

The chain links TRBV27 to TRBJ1-5; D is ambiguous. The CDR3 consists of 15 residues. Trimming pared 3 bases from V and 4 bases from J, leaving 13 bases between. Germline V gene sequence: CDR1 MNHEY, CDR2 SMNVEV (reference sequence). The CDR3 spells CASSFRPPGNQPQHF. In nucleotides, the CDR3 is TGTGCCAGCAGTTTCAGACCCCCGGGGAATCAGCCCCAGCATTTT.

The chain joins TRBV4-2 to TRBJ1-1, with D unclear. The CDR3 sequence is 14 residues long. Trimming took off 1 base at V and 3 bases at J, with 9 bases between the two ends. From germline, CDR1 is LGHNA and CDR2 YNFKEQ. In nucleotides, the CDR3 is TGTGCCAGCAGCCAAGCTGAGGGATACACTGAAGCTTTCTTT. Translated, it gives CASSQAEGYTEAFF.